A selection of T cell receptor beta chains follows, all from one sample in a study of blood T cell repertoires in COVID-19. Profiled with immunoSEQ multiplex PCR; TCRdb holds only in-frame clones, not every one. There are about 260,000 clones in the sample; 65% to 90% occur only once, and about 2.1% lies in the top ten. Sequencing was done on a sample of peripheral blood. The receptors come from a man aged 25-40 years with active or convalescent COVID-19. The CDR3 runs from the conserved cysteine through the conserved F or W. Each record gives: CDR3 protein, CDR3 DNA, D gene, V gene, J gene, clone size, CDR3 length. A D gene is named only where the DNA matches it firmly. Clone sizes are given selectively: once, few, many, or a class where the clone is expanded.

CDR3aa: CASRPGLPNTGELFF
CDR3nt: TGTGCCAGTAGGCCAGGACTCCCGAACACCGGGGAGCTGTTTTTT
d_gene: .
v_gene: TRBV19
j_gene: TRBJ2-2
abundance: once
len: 15

CDR3aa: CASSVNPNGEKLFF
CDR3nt: TGTGCCAGCAGCGTAAACCCAAATGGCGAAAAACTGTTTTTT
d_gene: .
v_gene: TRBV9
j_gene: TRBJ1-4
abundance: .
len: 14

CDR3aa: CASSLEGRSTGELFF
CDR3nt: TGCGCCAGCAGCTTGGAAGGGAGGTCCACCGGGGAGCTGTTTTTT
d_gene: .
v_gene: TRBV5-1
j_gene: TRBJ2-2
abundance: few
len: 15

CDR3aa: CASSFFPGQGRNTIYF
CDR3nt: TGTGCCAGCAGCTTTTTTCCGGGACAGGGGAGAAACACCATATATTTT
d_gene: TRBD1
v_gene: TRBV7-2
j_gene: TRBJ1-3
abundance: .
len: 16

CDR3aa: CASSTGEGEAFF
CDR3nt: TGTGCCAGCAGCACGGGGGAGGGTGAAGCTTTCTTT
d_gene: .
v_gene: TRBV12-3/TRBV12-4
j_gene: TRBJ1-1
abundance: .
len: 12

CDR3aa: CASSLVHQGFDTQYF
CDR3nt: TGTGCCAGCAGCTTAGTTCATCAGGGATTCGATACGCAGTATTTT
d_gene: .
v_gene: TRBV7-9
j_gene: TRBJ2-3
abundance: .
len: 15

CDR3aa: CASSKARGRVNTEAFF
CDR3nt: TGTGCCAGCAGCAAGGCCAGGGGAAGGGTGAACACTGAAGCTTTCTTT
d_gene: .
v_gene: TRBV21-1
j_gene: TRBJ1-1
abundance: .
len: 16

CDR3aa: CASSQDRTGTDEQYF
CDR3nt: TGCGCCAGCAGCCAAGATAGGACAGGGACTGACGAGCAGTACTTC
d_gene: TRBD1
v_gene: TRBV4-1
j_gene: TRBJ2-7
abundance: .
len: 15

CDR3aa: CASSQRLAGQFF
CDR3nt: TGTGCCAGCAGCCAGAGACTAGCGGGGCAGTTCTTC
d_gene: TRBD2
v_gene: TRBV3-1/TRBV3-2
j_gene: TRBJ2-1
abundance: .
len: 12

CDR3aa: CASSRRSNQPQHF
CDR3nt: TGTGCCAGTAGTCGGAGGAGCAATCAGCCCCAGCATTTT
d_gene: .
v_gene: TRBV19
j_gene: TRBJ1-5
abundance: once
len: 13

CDR3aa: CARSLGRGGQFF
CDR3nt: TGTGCCAGAAGCTTGGGTCGCGGGGGGCAGTTCTTC
d_gene: TRBD2
v_gene: TRBV5-3
j_gene: TRBJ2-1
abundance: .
len: 12

CDR3aa: CSASGSGGASYNEQFF
CDR3nt: TGCAGTGCTAGTGGGAGCGGGGGGGCCTCCTACAATGAGCAGTTCTTC
d_gene: TRBD2
v_gene: TRBV20-1
j_gene: TRBJ2-1
abundance: .
len: 16

CDR3aa: CASSSTGGSGNTIYF
CDR3nt: TGCGCCAGCAGCTCGACAGGGGGCTCTGGAAACACCATATATTTT
d_gene: TRBD1
v_gene: TRBV4-1
j_gene: TRBJ1-3
abundance: .
len: 15

CDR3aa: CASSSGTSGPMGDEQFF
CDR3nt: TGTGCCAGCAGCTCAGGGACTAGCGGGCCGATGGGGGATGAGCAGTTCTTC
d_gene: TRBD2
v_gene: TRBV7-9
j_gene: TRBJ2-1
abundance: .
len: 17

CDR3aa: CASNERGGLADTQYF
CDR3nt: TGTGCCAGTAACGAGCGGGGGGGCCTGGCAGATACGCAGTATTTT
d_gene: TRBD2
v_gene: TRBV19
j_gene: TRBJ2-3
abundance: .
len: 15

CDR3aa: CASTTGQPQHF
CDR3nt: TGTGCCAGTACAACAGGGCAGCCCCAGCATTTT
d_gene: .
v_gene: TRBV6-5
j_gene: TRBJ1-5
abundance: .
len: 11

CDR3aa: CASSPTGNQPQHF
CDR3nt: TGTGCCAGCTCACCAACAGGCAATCAGCCCCAGCATTTT
d_gene: .
v_gene: TRBV18
j_gene: TRBJ1-5
abundance: few
len: 13

CDR3aa: CASSFGGPETQYF
CDR3nt: TGTGCCAGCAGTTTCGGGGGGCCAGAGACCCAGTACTTC
d_gene: .
v_gene: TRBV12-3/TRBV12-4
j_gene: TRBJ2-5
abundance: few
len: 13

CDR3aa: CASSDEGVSSYTEAFF
CDR3nt: TGTGCCAGCAGTGATGAAGGAGTCTCTTCCTACACTGAAGCTTTCTTT
d_gene: .
v_gene: TRBV25-1
j_gene: TRBJ1-1
abundance: .
len: 16

CDR3aa: CASKETSGVADTQYF
CDR3nt: TGCGCCAGCAAGGAGACTAGCGGGGTTGCAGATACGCAGTATTTT
d_gene: TRBD2
v_gene: TRBV10-2
j_gene: TRBJ2-3
abundance: .
len: 15

CDR3aa: CASSLGSGGDQPQHF
CDR3nt: TGTGCCAGCAGCTTAGGTTCAGGGGGCGATCAGCCCCAGCATTTT
d_gene: TRBD1
v_gene: TRBV11-2
j_gene: TRBJ1-5
abundance: .
len: 15

CDR3aa: CASSAGTNSGNTIYF
CDR3nt: TGTGCCAGCAGCGCCGGGACAAACTCTGGAAACACCATATATTTT
d_gene: .
v_gene: TRBV7-6
j_gene: TRBJ1-3
abundance: .
len: 15

CDR3aa: CASSDIQGATDTQYF
CDR3nt: TGTGCCAGCAGTGATATACAGGGTGCCACAGATACGCAGTATTTT
d_gene: .
v_gene: TRBV2
j_gene: TRBJ2-3
abundance: .
len: 15

CDR3aa: CASSFGGYYEQYF
CDR3nt: TGTGCCAGCAGCTTTGGGGGGTACTACGAGCAGTACTTC
d_gene: .
v_gene: TRBV7-9
j_gene: TRBJ2-7
abundance: .
len: 13

CDR3aa: CASRKTGGTEAFF
CDR3nt: TGTGCCAGCAGGAAAACAGGGGGCACTGAAGCTTTCTTT
d_gene: TRBD1
v_gene: TRBV7-9
j_gene: TRBJ1-1
abundance: once
len: 13

CDR3aa: CASSPSGLAEYEQYF
CDR3nt: TGTGCCAGCAGCCCGAGCGGACTAGCGGAATACGAGCAGTACTTC
d_gene: TRBD2
v_gene: TRBV7-2
j_gene: TRBJ2-7
abundance: .
len: 15

CDR3aa: CASSSRTSGYYEQYF
CDR3nt: TGTGCCAGCAGCTCCAGGACTAGCGGGTACTACGAGCAGTACTTC
d_gene: TRBD2
v_gene: TRBV5-6
j_gene: TRBJ2-7
abundance: .
len: 15

CDR3aa: CASTQQGGLHEQYF
CDR3nt: TGTGCCAGTACTCAGCAGGGGGGTCTGCACGAGCAGTACTTC
d_gene: .
v_gene: TRBV19
j_gene: TRBJ2-7
abundance: .
len: 14

CDR3aa: CASSQSGRGEQFF
CDR3nt: TGTGCCAGCAGCCAAAGCGGGCGGGGTGAGCAGTTCTTC
d_gene: .
v_gene: TRBV6-2/TRBV6-3
j_gene: TRBJ2-1
abundance: .
len: 13

CDR3aa: CAISELRGNLADTQYF
CDR3nt: TGTGCCATCAGTGAGCTCCGGGGTAATTTGGCAGATACGCAGTATTTT
d_gene: .
v_gene: TRBV10-3
j_gene: TRBJ2-3
abundance: .
len: 16

CDR3aa: CASRGTGDPYEQYF
CDR3nt: TGCGCCAGCAGGGGGACAGGGGACCCCTACGAGCAGTACTTC
d_gene: TRBD1
v_gene: TRBV4-1
j_gene: TRBJ2-7
abundance: .
len: 14

CDR3aa: CASSLSGQETQYF
CDR3nt: TGTGCCAGCAGTTTGAGCGGGCAAGAGACCCAGTACTTC
d_gene: .
v_gene: TRBV6-5
j_gene: TRBJ2-5
abundance: .
len: 13

CDR3aa: CASRNRLALNEKLFF
CDR3nt: TGTGCCAGTAGAAATCGCCTAGCCCTTAATGAAAAACTGTTTTTT
d_gene: .
v_gene: TRBV19
j_gene: TRBJ1-4
abundance: .
len: 15

CDR3aa: CASSVDQSGNTIYF
CDR3nt: TGTGCCAGCAGCGTAGATCAGTCTGGAAACACCATATATTTT
d_gene: .
v_gene: TRBV9
j_gene: TRBJ1-3
abundance: .
len: 14

CDR3aa: CASSDGQGSGNTIYF
CDR3nt: TGTGCCAGCAGTGACGGACAGGGCTCTGGAAACACCATATATTTT
d_gene: TRBD1
v_gene: TRBV7-7
j_gene: TRBJ1-3
abundance: .
len: 15

CDR3aa: CASSNIQETQYF
CDR3nt: TGTGCCAGCAGCAACATACAAGAGACCCAGTACTTC
d_gene: .
v_gene: TRBV5-5
j_gene: TRBJ2-5
abundance: .
len: 12

CDR3aa: CASSLMSGSSPLHF
CDR3nt: TGTGCCAGCAGTTTGATGTCAGGTTCTTCACCCCTCCACTTT
d_gene: .
v_gene: TRBV2
j_gene: TRBJ1-6
abundance: .
len: 14

CDR3aa: CASSQPDRGMETQYF
CDR3nt: TGCGCCAGCAGCCAGCCGGACAGGGGGATGGAGACCCAGTACTTC
d_gene: TRBD1
v_gene: TRBV4-1
j_gene: TRBJ2-5
abundance: .
len: 15

CDR3aa: CASSQEGWAGYGYTF
CDR3nt: TGCGCCAGCAGCCAAGAGGGTTGGGCGGGGTATGGCTACACCTTC
d_gene: .
v_gene: TRBV4-1
j_gene: TRBJ1-2
abundance: .
len: 15

CDR3aa: CASSSAGTAYSPLHF
CDR3nt: TGTGCCAGCAGCTCGGCCGGGACAGCCTATTCACCCCTCCACTTT
d_gene: TRBD1
v_gene: TRBV7-8
j_gene: TRBJ1-6
abundance: .
len: 15

CDR3aa: CASLTDTQYF
CDR3nt: TGTGCGAGCCTTACAGATACGCAGTATTTT
d_gene: .
v_gene: TRBV30
j_gene: TRBJ2-3
abundance: .
len: 10

CDR3aa: CASRPGQDTNEKLFF
CDR3nt: TGTGCCAGCAGACCGGGACAGGATACTAATGAAAAACTGTTTTTT
d_gene: TRBD1
v_gene: TRBV7-9
j_gene: TRBJ1-4
abundance: .
len: 15

CDR3aa: CASSKQGGNTEAFF
CDR3nt: TGTGCCAGCAGCAAACAAGGGGGGAACACTGAAGCTTTCTTT
d_gene: .
v_gene: TRBV21-1
j_gene: TRBJ1-1
abundance: few
len: 14

CDR3aa: CASSNYGQGAQGYTF
CDR3nt: TGTGCCAGCAGTAATTACGGACAGGGGGCGCAGGGCTACACCTTC
d_gene: TRBD1
v_gene: TRBV6-5
j_gene: TRBJ1-2
abundance: .
len: 15

CDR3aa: CASSAPQGAEATNEKLFF
CDR3nt: TGTGCCAGCAGCGCACCCCAGGGGGCTGAAGCAACTAATGAAAAACTGTTTTTT
d_gene: TRBD1
v_gene: TRBV9
j_gene: TRBJ1-4
abundance: few
len: 18

CDR3aa: CASSEQDRGAHGYTF
CDR3nt: TGTGCCAGCAGCGAGCAGGACAGGGGGGCCCATGGCTACACCTTC
d_gene: TRBD1
v_gene: TRBV7-2
j_gene: TRBJ1-2
abundance: .
len: 15

CDR3aa: CAISEGTGWQTQYF
CDR3nt: TGTGCCATCAGTGAGGGGACAGGGTGGCAGACCCAGTACTTC
d_gene: TRBD1
v_gene: TRBV10-3
j_gene: TRBJ2-5
abundance: .
len: 14

CDR3aa: CASSEASGGTEETQYF
CDR3nt: TGCGCCAGCAGTGAAGCCAGCGGGGGCACAGAAGAGACCCAGTACTTC
d_gene: TRBD2
v_gene: TRBV10-2
j_gene: TRBJ2-5
abundance: .
len: 16

CDR3aa: CASSLNLGGPGETQYF
CDR3nt: TGTGCCAGTAGTCTAAATTTAGGGGGACCGGGGGAGACCCAGTACTTC
d_gene: .
v_gene: TRBV19
j_gene: TRBJ2-5
abundance: .
len: 16

CDR3aa: CASSFSIGEEAFF
CDR3nt: TGCGCCAGCAGCTTTTCGATAGGAGAGGAAGCTTTCTTT
d_gene: .
v_gene: TRBV5-1
j_gene: TRBJ1-1
abundance: .
len: 13

CDR3aa: CASSDQTRHGINSPLHF
CDR3nt: TGTGCCAGCAGTGACCAAACCAGACATGGTATTAATTCACCCCTCCACTTT
d_gene: .
v_gene: TRBV6-1
j_gene: TRBJ1-6
abundance: .
len: 17